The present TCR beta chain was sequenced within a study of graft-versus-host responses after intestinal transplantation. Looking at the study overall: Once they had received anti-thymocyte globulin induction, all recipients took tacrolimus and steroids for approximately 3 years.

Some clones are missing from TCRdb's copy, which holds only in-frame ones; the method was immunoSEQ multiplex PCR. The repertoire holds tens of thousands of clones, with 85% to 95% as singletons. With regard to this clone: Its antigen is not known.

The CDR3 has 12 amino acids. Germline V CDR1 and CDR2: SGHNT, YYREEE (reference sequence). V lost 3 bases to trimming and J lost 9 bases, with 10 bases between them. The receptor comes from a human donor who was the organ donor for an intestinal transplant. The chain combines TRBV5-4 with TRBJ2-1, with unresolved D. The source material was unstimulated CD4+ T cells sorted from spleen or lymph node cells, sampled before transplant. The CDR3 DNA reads TGTGCCAGCAGCTCCGGGCCGTTTGAGCAGTTCTTC. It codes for CASSSGPFEQFF.